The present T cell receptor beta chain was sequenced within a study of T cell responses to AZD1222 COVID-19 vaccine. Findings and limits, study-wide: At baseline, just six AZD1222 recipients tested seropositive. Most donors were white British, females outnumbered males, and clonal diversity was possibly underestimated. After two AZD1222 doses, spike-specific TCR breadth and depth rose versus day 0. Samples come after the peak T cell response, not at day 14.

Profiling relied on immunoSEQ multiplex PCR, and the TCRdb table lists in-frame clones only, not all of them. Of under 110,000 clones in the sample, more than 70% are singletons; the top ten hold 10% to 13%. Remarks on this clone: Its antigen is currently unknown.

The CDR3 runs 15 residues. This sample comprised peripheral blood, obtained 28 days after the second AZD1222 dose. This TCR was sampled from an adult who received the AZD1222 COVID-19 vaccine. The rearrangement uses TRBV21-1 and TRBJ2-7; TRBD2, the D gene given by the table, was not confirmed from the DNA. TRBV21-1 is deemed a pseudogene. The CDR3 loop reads CASSKALAGKYEQYF. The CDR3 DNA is TGTGCCAGCAGCAAAGCGCTAGCGGGAAAATACGAGCAGTACTTC.